What follows describes a single TCR beta chain. Its cognate antigen is unknown. These data belong to a study of cytomegalovirus exposure and HLA in healthy donors. Notes on the study in general: It was taken for granted in presence/absence analyses that sequencing depth across donors was roughly uniform.

PCR was performed using 60 Vbeta and 13 Jbeta primers. The protocol was immunoSEQ multiplex PCR, while the TCRdb copy is restricted to in-frame clones and leaves out a portion. The profile shows about 270,000 clones, about 66% of them singletons. Germline V CDR1 and CDR2: LGHNA, YNFKEQ. The CDR3 is 16 amino acids. The V segment lost 3 bases and the J segment 4 bases; nucleotides outside the gene matches: 9. This sequence was found in a female donor in good health and CMV-seronegative. Specimen: PBMCs. The chain couples TRBV4-2 to TRBJ2-7; 10 positions agree with TRBD2. This CDR3 reads CASSHVLAGPPYEQYF. CDR3 bases: TGTGCCAGCAGCCATGTACTAGCGGGGCCACCGTACGAGCAGTACTTC.